Presented here are 8 T cell receptor beta chains from one specimen sequenced in a study of regulatory T cells in long-lasting Graves disease. HTBI primers from iRepertoire and Arm-PCR of CDR3 regions yielded the TCR beta libraries. In TCRdb, the multiplex PCR reads were re-called with MiXCR into one record per CDR3 protein. The sample lists approximately 540,000 distinct CDR3 sequences; around 12% were seen once. Described time point: newly diagnosed GD, antithyroid drugs for less than 3 months. With RNA extracted from PBMCs as input, the TCR library was made. These sequences were also reported in another study, on T cells in Graves' hyperthyroidism and ophthalmopathy.

The source material was peripheral blood mononuclear cells (PBMCs), sampled at new diagnosis, from a patient treated with antithyroid drugs. Every receptor here comes from a woman in her 30s with Graves disease.

This clonotype was seen repeatedly, ten times or more. The V and J genes are TRBV7-9 and TRBJ2-5, with a tentative D call TRBD1 (5 bases). The CDR3 spans 12 residues. V lost 5 bases and J 5 bases, leaving 9 bases between the germline ends. In germline, CDR1 is SEHNR, CDR2 FQNEAQ (reference sequence). CDR3 loop: CASSQGWETQYF. For the CDR3, the DNA is TGTGCCAGCAGCCAGGGATGGGAGACCCAGTACTTC.

There are many counts of this clonotype. V is TRBV2 and J is TRBJ1-2; 9 bases are a match to TRBD1. V dropped 6 bases and J dropped 8; count of bases not matched to a gene: 4. CDR1 SNHLY and CDR2 FYNNEI come from the germline V gene. CDR3 length: 12 amino acids. As DNA, the CDR3 is TGTGCCAGCAGATGGACAGGGGACGGCTACACCTTC. Residues: CASRWTGDGYTF. The whole variable domain, remainder taken from reference TRBV2 and TRBJ1-2, is EPEVTQTPSHQVTQMGQEVILRCVPISNHLYFYWYRQILGQKVEFLVSFYNNEISEKSEIFDDQFSVERPDGSNFTLKIRSTKLEDSAMYFCASRWTGDGYTFGSGTRLTVV.

In its sample, this clonotype was seen many times. V gene TRBV5-1 combines with J gene TRBJ2-1; no definite D call. Germline V gene sequence: CDR1 SGHRS, CDR2 YFSETQ. This CDR3 is built from 16 residues. The V gene lost 0 bases and the J gene lost 3 bases, with 13 bases spanning the gap. The CDR3 nucleotides read TGCGCCAGCAGCTTGGATGGGCCAGGAATCTACAATGAGCAGTTCTTC. This encodes CASSLDGPGIYNEQFF.

Ten or more counts support this clonotype. The chain uses TRBV7-9 and TRBJ2-7, with D perhaps matching TRBD2 (5 bases). This CDR3 contains 13 residues. Germline loops: CDR1 SEHNR, CDR2 FQNEAQ (reference sequence). V dropped 2 bases and J dropped 2 bases, with 7 bases sitting between them. For the CDR3, the DNA is TGTGCCAGCAGCTTAACTAGTCCCTACGAGCAGTACTTC. It translates to CASSLTSPYEQYF.

There are a few counts of this clonotype. The V and J genes are TRBV28 and TRBJ2-2, with TRBD1 matching over 12 bases. CDR1 MDHEN and CDR2 SYDVKM come from the germline V gene. The CDR3 is 16 amino acids. J gave up 7 bases and V 6 bases, and 9 bases lay outside the gene matches. Here the CDR3 reads CASSWPGTGGHGELFF. The CDR3 DNA reads as TGTGCCAGCAGCTGGCCCGGGACAGGGGGCCACGGGGAGCTGTTTTTT.

The J gene is TRBJ1-1, the V gene TRBV9, with a tentative D call TRBD1 (5 bases). This CDR3 spans 17 amino acids. The germline V gene has CDR1 SGDLS and CDR2 YYNGEE. Trimming left V 0 bases short and J 4 bases short, with 19 bases between. Here the CDR3 DNA reads TGTGCCAGCAGCGTAGCCGGGGGGGGGTCCAGTGGCACTGAAGCTTTCTTT. Amino acid sequence: CASSVAGGGSSGTEAFF.

The chain links TRBV7-2 to TRBJ2-7; D perhaps matches TRBD2 (5 bases). Germline V CDR1 and CDR2: SGHTA, FQGNSA. CDR3 length: 16 amino acids. V was clipped by 5 bases and J by 3 bases, with 20 bases between them. The CDR3 reads CASSEQRTARYYEQYF. DNA for the CDR3: TGTGCCAGCAGCGAGCAGCGGACCGCCCGATACTACGAGCAGTACTTC. The full variable domain, its missing parts supplied by reference TRBV7-2 and TRBJ2-7, is GAGVSQSPSNKVTEKGKDVELRCDPISGHTALYWYRQSLGQGLEFLIYFQGNSAPDKSGLPSDRFSAERTGGSVSTLTIQRTQQEDSAVYLCASSEQRTARYYEQYFGPGTRLTVT.

This clonotype was detected ten times or more. V gene TRBV20-1 combines with J gene TRBJ2-1; D uncertain. In germline, CDR1 is DFQATT, CDR2 SNEGSKA (reference sequence). V lost 5 bases and J lost 4, with 12 bases in between. The length of the CDR3 is 13 residues. As DNA, the CDR3 is TGCAGTGCTCCTCTCTTTGGGTACAATGAGCAGTTCTTC. This gives the protein CSAPLFGYNEQFF.